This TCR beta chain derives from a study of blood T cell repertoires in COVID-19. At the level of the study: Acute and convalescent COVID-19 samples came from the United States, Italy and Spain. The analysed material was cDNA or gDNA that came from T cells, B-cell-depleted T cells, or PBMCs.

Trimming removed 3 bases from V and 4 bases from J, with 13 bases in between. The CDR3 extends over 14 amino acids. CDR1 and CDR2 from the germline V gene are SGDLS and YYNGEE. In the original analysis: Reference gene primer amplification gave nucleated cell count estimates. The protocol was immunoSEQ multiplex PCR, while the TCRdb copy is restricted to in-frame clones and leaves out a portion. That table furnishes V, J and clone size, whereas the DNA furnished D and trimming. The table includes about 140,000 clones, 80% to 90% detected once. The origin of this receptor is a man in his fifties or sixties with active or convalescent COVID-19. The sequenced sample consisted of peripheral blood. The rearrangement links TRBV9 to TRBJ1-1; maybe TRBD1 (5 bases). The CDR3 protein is CASSATVGSTEAFF. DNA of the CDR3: TGTGCCAGCAGCGCGACAGTCGGCAGCACTGAAGCTTTCTTT.